This entry lists 21 T cell receptor beta chains sequenced from one sample in a study of blood T cell repertoires in COVID-19. TCRdb's table, derived via immunoSEQ multiplex PCR, lists solely in-frame clones and lacks some. Here the sample spans about 130,000 clones, less than 90% being singletons. Material for sequencing was peripheral blood. These TCRs come from a man in his sixties with acute or convalescent COVID-19.

The chain employs TRBV7-9 and TRBJ1-5; D call uncertain. Germline CDR1 is SEHNR and CDR2 is FQNEAQ (reference sequence). The ends were cut back, 3 bases at V and 0 bases at J, with 6 bases in the middle. There are 14 residues in the CDR3. CDR3 nucleotide sequence: TGTGCCAGCAGCTTGTCTTCTAGCAATCAGCCCCAGCATTTT. This codes for CASSLSSSNQPQHF.

This clone was recorded once. The J gene is TRBJ2-3, the V gene TRBV7-9, with TRBD1 as a possible D gene (6 bases). Between the trimmed V and J ends, which lost 4 bases and 6 bases, there was a span of 20 bases. The CDR3 has 16 residues. Germline-derived CDR1 and CDR2 are SEHNR and FQNEAQ (reference sequence). CDR3 in DNA: TGTGCCAGCAGCTCCGAGAGGGGGATAACCGTCGATACGCAGTATTTT. Translated: CASSSERGITVDTQYF. Together with reference TRBV7-9 and TRBJ2-3, the CDR3 gives the full variable domain: DTGVSQNPRHKITKRGQNVTFRCDPISEHNRLYWYRQTLGQGPEFLTYFQNEAQLEKSRLLSDRFSAERPKGSFSTLEIQRTEQGDSAMYLCASSSERGITVDTQYFGPGTRLTVL.

This clone was seen just once. The chain combines TRBV5-4 with TRBJ1-1; tentatively, D is TRBD1 (5 bases). Trimming left V 6 bases short and J 3 bases short, with 9 bases between. CDR1 is SGHNT, CDR2 YYREEE, per germline (reference sequence). CDR3 size: 12 residues. The CDR3 is CASMGGDTEAFF. CDR3 in DNA: TGTGCCAGCATGGGGGGTGACACTGAAGCTTTCTTT.

V is TRBV6-4 and J is TRBJ1-2, with D perhaps TRBD1 (5 bases). The CDR3 has 13 amino acids. Germline loops: CDR1 MRHNA, CDR2 SNTAGT. The V end lost 6 bases, the J end lost 5 bases, and 13 bases lay between the germline ends. The chain's CDR3 is CASSGAGGYGYTF. For the CDR3, the DNA is TGTGCCAGCAGCGGAGCGGGGGGTTATGGCTACACCTTC.

This sequence joins TRBV9 and TRBJ1-2; 10 bases fit TRBD1. Germline trimming cut 3 bases from V and 8 bases from J; bases unmatched to any gene: 10. The germline V gene has CDR1 SGDLS and CDR2 YYNGEE. The CDR3 loop spans 15 amino acids. The CDR3 DNA reads as TGTGCCAGCAGCGGATTGGGACAGGGGCGACAGGGCTACACCTTC. Protein product: CASSGLGQGRQGYTF.

This clone appeared a single time. The rearrangement links TRBV4-1 to TRBJ2-7; 14 bases are a match to TRBD2. The CDR3 length is 16 residues. V lost 1 base and J lost 7; bases outside the gene matches: 6. CDR1 MGHRA and CDR2 YSYEKL come from the germline V gene. CDR3 region: CASSQVPGLAGVEQYF. The CDR3 DNA reads as TGCGCCAGCAGCCAAGTACCGGGACTAGCGGGGGTTGAGCAGTACTTC.

In this sample, this clone turned up once. This sequence joins TRBV5-1 and TRBJ2-3; 8 nucleotides match TRBD1. CDR3 size: 14 residues. Germline V CDR1 and CDR2: SGHRS, YFSETQ. V gave up 5 bases and J gave up 3 bases; unmatched junction bases: 5. CDR3 nucleotides: TGCGCCAGCAGGAGGAGACAGGGGACAGATACGCAGTATTTT. Its protein is CASRRRQGTDTQYF.

The chain links TRBV30 to TRBJ2-5, with D possibly TRBD1 on 5 matching bases. Between the trimmed V and J ends, which lost 2 bases and 1 base, there was a span of 11 bases. This CDR3 spans 14 amino acids. The germline gives CDR1 GTSNPN, CDR2 SVGIG (reference sequence). In nucleotides, the CDR3 is TGTGCCTGGAGTTACTCAGGGTCCCAAGAGACCCAGTACTTC. Translated: CAWSYSGSQETQYF.

The chain links TRBV27 to TRBJ1-4; D may be TRBD1 (5 bases). The V gene's germline CDR1 is MNHEY and CDR2 SMNVEV (reference sequence). The CDR3 is 16 residues long. Deletions cut 9 bases from V and 1 base from J, with 18 bases between. CDR3 sequence: CASRGGVVGTNEKLFF. CDR3 nucleotides: TGTGCCAGTAGGGGAGGCGTCGTGGGAACTAATGAAAAACTGTTTTTT.

V usage is TRBV9 and J usage is TRBJ2-1, with a possible D match to TRBD2 (6 bases). CDR3 size: 13 residues. Trimming pared 2 bases from V and 8 bases from J, leaving 11 bases between. CDR1 and CDR2 from the germline V gene are SGDLS and YYNGEE. This CDR3 reads CASSVGGEDEQFF. CDR3 DNA sequence: TGTGCCAGCAGCGTTGGCGGGGAAGATGAGCAGTTCTTC.

V and J are TRBV19 and TRBJ1-3; D unclear. Between the trimmed V and J ends, which lost 5 bases and 7 bases, there was a span of 9 bases. The CDR3 spans 12 residues. Germline CDR1 is LNHDA and CDR2 is SQIVND (reference sequence). This chain's CDR3 is CASSFNKNTIYF. The DNA of the CDR3 is TGTGCCAGTAGTTTCAACAAGAACACCATATATTTT.

This chain uses TRBV24-1 with TRBJ1-5, with D possibly being TRBD1 (6 bases). CDR1 is KGHDR and CDR2 is SFDVKD in the germline V gene. Trimming left V 5 bases short and J 6 bases short, with 10 bases between. CDR3 length equals 13 residues. The CDR3 bases are TGTGCCACCAGTGGCAGGGGTGGTCAGCCCCAGCATTTT. Translation gives CATSGRGGQPQHF.

The gene calls are TRBV19 and TRBJ2-1; 12 nucleotides agree with TRBD2. V was pared by 4 bases and J by 3 bases, with 4 bases of the junction left unmatched. Germline assignment: CDR1 LNHDA and CDR2 SQIVND (reference sequence). The CDR3 has 16 amino acids. CDR3 region: CASSNILAGGYNEQFF. CDR3 nucleotide sequence: TGTGCCAGTAGTAACATACTAGCGGGAGGCTACAATGAGCAGTTCTTC.

The chain joins TRBV19 to TRBJ2-2; 7 nucleotides match TRBD1. Germline CDR1 LNHDA, CDR2 SQIVND (reference sequence). Trimming cost V 8 bases and J 7 bases; bases outside gene matches: 10. The CDR3 spans 14 residues. The CDR3 sequence: CASLTPGGIGELFF. CDR3 DNA: TGTGCCAGTCTTACCCCAGGGGGTATCGGGGAGCTGTTTTTT.

This clone turned up a few times. CDR3 sequence: CASSQDGLAGNPSGELFF. CDR3 in DNA: TGTGCCAGCAGCCAAGATGGACTAGCGGGAAATCCCTCCGGGGAGCTGTTTTTT. The V call is TRBV4-2, the J call TRBJ2-2, with TRBD2 matching over 12 bases. J gave up 6 bases and V 0 bases, and 8 bases lay outside the gene matches. CDR1 is LGHNA, CDR2 YNFKEQ, per germline. The CDR3 is 18 residues long.

The chain's CDR3 is CASSRESSTDTQYF. CDR3 sequence (DNA): TGTGCCAGCAGCCGGGAGTCGAGCACAGATACGCAGTATTTT. V and J are TRBV6-5 and TRBJ2-3; D may be TRBD2 (6 bases). The germline CDR1 and CDR2 sequences are MNHEY and SVGAGI. The CDR3 is 14 residues long. Trimming removed 6 bases at V and 0 bases at J, with 10 bases between.

This clone has only a few counts. CDR3 sequence (DNA): TGTGCCAGCAGTTCCAACGTTCGCGGGGGTGGCTACACCTTC. Translated, it gives CASSSNVRGGGYTF. The J gene is TRBJ1-2, the V gene TRBV6-6, with D tentatively TRBD1 (5 bases). Deletions cut 4 bases from V and 7 bases from J, with 16 bases between. The CDR3 consists of 14 residues. Germline V gene sequence: CDR1 MNHNY, CDR2 SVGAGI (reference sequence).

The chain carries TRBV11-1 and TRBJ2-7; D is undetermined. There are 12 residues in the CDR3. CDR1 is SGHAT, CDR2 FQDESV, per germline (reference sequence). V shed 1 base and J shed 5 bases, with 6 bases lying between them. As DNA, the CDR3 is TGTGCCAGCAGCTTAGTTTATCACGAGCAGTACTTC. It is translated as CASSLVYHEQYF.

Only a few counts were recorded for this clone. V gene TRBV7-2 combines with J gene TRBJ2-7; D possibly corresponds to TRBD1 (6 bases). Trimming removed 6 bases at V and 6 bases at J, with 15 bases between. The CDR3 extends over 13 amino acids. Germline V gene data show CDR1 as SGHTA and CDR2 as FQGNSA. CDR3 sequence reads: CASRLTGTPEQYF. The CDR3 region has the DNA TGTGCCAGCAGGCTTACCGGGACACCCGAGCAGTACTTC.

V gene TRBV10-3 combines with J gene TRBJ1-2; 7 bases are a match to TRBD1. CDR1 and CDR2 from the germline V gene are ENHRY and SYGVKD. The CDR3 extends over 15 amino acids. V gave up 7 bases and J gave up 0 bases; unmatched junction bases: 8. The CDR3 spells CAIKQGKETNYGYTF. As DNA, the CDR3 is TGTGCCATCAAACAGGGGAAGGAGACTAACTATGGCTACACCTTC.

This clone occurred once. This rearrangement joins TRBV5-1 to TRBJ2-5; 10 nucleotides match TRBD2. This CDR3 region has 15 residues. Trimming at V came to 4 bases and at J to 1 base, leaving 4 bases not matched to a gene. Germline V gene lookup returns CDR1 SGHRS and CDR2 YFSETQ. The CDR3 loop reads CASSALAGVQETQYF. The CDR3 DNA sequence: TGCGCCAGCAGCGCTCTAGCGGGGGTCCAAGAGACCCAGTACTTC.